This T cell receptor beta chain was profiled in a study of blood T cell repertoires in COVID-19. Across the study: Sample material is recorded as cDNA or gDNA derived from T cells, B-cell-depleted T cells, or PBMCs.

Clones were sequenced by immunoSEQ multiplex PCR, and TCRdb holds only the in-frame ones, with some missing. The sample lists 200,000 to 250,000 clones; around nine tenths were seen once. Germline V gene data show CDR1 as SGHVS and CDR2 as FNYEAQ. The ends were cut back, 3 bases at V and 7 bases at J, with 18 bases in the middle. The CDR3 spans 15 residues. This clone was seen just once. The chain employs TRBV7-6 and TRBJ2-5, with D maybe TRBD2 (6 bases). The clonotype was recovered from a man in his sixties with acute or convalescent COVID-19. Sample: peripheral blood. CDR3 amino acids: CASSFRGGAVSTQYF. For the CDR3, the DNA is TGTGCCAGCAGCTTTCGCGGCGGGGCGGTATCGACCCAGTACTTC.